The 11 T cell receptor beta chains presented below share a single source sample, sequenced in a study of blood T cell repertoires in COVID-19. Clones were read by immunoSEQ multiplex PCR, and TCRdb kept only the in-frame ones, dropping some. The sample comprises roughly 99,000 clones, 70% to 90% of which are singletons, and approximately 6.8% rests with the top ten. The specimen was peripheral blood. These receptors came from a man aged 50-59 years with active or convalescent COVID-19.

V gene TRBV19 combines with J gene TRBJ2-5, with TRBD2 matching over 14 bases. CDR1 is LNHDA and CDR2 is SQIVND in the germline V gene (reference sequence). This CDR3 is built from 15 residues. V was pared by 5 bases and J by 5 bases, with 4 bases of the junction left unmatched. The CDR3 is CASSPRTSGRETQYF. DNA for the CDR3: TGTGCCAGTAGTCCCCGGACTAGCGGGAGGGAGACCCAGTACTTC.

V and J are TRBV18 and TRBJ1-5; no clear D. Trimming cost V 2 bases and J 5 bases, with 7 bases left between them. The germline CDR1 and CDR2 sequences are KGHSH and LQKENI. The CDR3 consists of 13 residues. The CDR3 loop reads CASSPSGDQPQHF. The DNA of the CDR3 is TGTGCCAGCTCACCAAGCGGCGATCAGCCCCAGCATTTT.

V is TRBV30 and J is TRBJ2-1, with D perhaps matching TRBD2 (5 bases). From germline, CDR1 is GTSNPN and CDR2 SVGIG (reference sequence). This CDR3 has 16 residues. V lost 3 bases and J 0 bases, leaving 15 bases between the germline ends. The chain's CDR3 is CAWRARAVFSYNEQFF. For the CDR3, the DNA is TGTGCCTGGAGGGCCAGAGCGGTTTTCTCCTACAATGAGCAGTTCTTC.

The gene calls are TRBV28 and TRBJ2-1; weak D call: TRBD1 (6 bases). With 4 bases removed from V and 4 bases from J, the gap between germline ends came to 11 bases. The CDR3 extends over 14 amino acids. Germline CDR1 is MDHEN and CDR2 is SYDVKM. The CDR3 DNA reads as TGTGCCAGCAGTTCCTACAGGGTTTACAATGAGCAGTTCTTC. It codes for CASSSYRVYNEQFF.

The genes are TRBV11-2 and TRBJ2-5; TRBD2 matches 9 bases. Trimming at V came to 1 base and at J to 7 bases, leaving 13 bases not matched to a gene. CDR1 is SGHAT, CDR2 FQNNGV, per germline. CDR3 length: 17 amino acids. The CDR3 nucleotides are TGTGCCAGCAGCTTAGTAAGGCTAGCGGGATCGGGGGGGACCCAGTACTTC. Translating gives CASSLVRLAGSGGTQYF.

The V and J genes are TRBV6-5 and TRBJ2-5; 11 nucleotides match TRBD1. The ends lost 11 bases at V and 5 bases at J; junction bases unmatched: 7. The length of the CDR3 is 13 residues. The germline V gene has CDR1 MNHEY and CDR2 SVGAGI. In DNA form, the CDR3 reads TGTGCCCTTCGGACAGGGGGCGTGGAGACCCAGTACTTC. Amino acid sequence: CALRTGGVETQYF.

DNA for the CDR3: TGTGCCAGCAGCCAAGGAGCTAGCACAGATACGCAGTATTTT. Protein: CASSQGASTDTQYF. The chain couples TRBV11-3 to TRBJ2-3; no definite D call. The CDR3 is 14 residues long. The V and J ends lost 5 bases and 0 bases respectively, with 9 bases between them. Germline CDR1 and CDR2: SGHNT and YENEEA.

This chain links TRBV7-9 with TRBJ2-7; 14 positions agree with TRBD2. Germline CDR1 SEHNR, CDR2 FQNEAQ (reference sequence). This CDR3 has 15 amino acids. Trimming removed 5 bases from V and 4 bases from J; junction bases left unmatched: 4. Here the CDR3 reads CASSAGTSGSYEQYF. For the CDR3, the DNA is TGTGCCAGCAGCGCGGGGACTAGCGGGAGTTACGAGCAGTACTTC.

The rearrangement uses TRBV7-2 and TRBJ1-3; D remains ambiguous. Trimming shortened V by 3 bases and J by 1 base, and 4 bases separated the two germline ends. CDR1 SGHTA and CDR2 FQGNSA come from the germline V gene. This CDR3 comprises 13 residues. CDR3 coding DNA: TGTGCCAGCAGCTTTACATCTGGAAACACCATATATTTT. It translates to CASSFTSGNTIYF.

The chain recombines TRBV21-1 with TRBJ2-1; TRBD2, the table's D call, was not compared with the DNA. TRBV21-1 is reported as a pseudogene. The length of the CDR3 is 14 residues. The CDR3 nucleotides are TGTGCCAGCAGCAAAGTAGACCGGGGGGATGAGCAGTTCTTC. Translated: CASSKVDRGDEQFF.

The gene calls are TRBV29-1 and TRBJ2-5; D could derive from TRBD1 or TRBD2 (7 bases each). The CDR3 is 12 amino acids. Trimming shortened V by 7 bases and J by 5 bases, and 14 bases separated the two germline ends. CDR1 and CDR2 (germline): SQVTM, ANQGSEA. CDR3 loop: CSGGGGPETQYF. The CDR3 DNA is TGCAGCGGGGGAGGGGGCCCCGAGACCCAGTACTTC.